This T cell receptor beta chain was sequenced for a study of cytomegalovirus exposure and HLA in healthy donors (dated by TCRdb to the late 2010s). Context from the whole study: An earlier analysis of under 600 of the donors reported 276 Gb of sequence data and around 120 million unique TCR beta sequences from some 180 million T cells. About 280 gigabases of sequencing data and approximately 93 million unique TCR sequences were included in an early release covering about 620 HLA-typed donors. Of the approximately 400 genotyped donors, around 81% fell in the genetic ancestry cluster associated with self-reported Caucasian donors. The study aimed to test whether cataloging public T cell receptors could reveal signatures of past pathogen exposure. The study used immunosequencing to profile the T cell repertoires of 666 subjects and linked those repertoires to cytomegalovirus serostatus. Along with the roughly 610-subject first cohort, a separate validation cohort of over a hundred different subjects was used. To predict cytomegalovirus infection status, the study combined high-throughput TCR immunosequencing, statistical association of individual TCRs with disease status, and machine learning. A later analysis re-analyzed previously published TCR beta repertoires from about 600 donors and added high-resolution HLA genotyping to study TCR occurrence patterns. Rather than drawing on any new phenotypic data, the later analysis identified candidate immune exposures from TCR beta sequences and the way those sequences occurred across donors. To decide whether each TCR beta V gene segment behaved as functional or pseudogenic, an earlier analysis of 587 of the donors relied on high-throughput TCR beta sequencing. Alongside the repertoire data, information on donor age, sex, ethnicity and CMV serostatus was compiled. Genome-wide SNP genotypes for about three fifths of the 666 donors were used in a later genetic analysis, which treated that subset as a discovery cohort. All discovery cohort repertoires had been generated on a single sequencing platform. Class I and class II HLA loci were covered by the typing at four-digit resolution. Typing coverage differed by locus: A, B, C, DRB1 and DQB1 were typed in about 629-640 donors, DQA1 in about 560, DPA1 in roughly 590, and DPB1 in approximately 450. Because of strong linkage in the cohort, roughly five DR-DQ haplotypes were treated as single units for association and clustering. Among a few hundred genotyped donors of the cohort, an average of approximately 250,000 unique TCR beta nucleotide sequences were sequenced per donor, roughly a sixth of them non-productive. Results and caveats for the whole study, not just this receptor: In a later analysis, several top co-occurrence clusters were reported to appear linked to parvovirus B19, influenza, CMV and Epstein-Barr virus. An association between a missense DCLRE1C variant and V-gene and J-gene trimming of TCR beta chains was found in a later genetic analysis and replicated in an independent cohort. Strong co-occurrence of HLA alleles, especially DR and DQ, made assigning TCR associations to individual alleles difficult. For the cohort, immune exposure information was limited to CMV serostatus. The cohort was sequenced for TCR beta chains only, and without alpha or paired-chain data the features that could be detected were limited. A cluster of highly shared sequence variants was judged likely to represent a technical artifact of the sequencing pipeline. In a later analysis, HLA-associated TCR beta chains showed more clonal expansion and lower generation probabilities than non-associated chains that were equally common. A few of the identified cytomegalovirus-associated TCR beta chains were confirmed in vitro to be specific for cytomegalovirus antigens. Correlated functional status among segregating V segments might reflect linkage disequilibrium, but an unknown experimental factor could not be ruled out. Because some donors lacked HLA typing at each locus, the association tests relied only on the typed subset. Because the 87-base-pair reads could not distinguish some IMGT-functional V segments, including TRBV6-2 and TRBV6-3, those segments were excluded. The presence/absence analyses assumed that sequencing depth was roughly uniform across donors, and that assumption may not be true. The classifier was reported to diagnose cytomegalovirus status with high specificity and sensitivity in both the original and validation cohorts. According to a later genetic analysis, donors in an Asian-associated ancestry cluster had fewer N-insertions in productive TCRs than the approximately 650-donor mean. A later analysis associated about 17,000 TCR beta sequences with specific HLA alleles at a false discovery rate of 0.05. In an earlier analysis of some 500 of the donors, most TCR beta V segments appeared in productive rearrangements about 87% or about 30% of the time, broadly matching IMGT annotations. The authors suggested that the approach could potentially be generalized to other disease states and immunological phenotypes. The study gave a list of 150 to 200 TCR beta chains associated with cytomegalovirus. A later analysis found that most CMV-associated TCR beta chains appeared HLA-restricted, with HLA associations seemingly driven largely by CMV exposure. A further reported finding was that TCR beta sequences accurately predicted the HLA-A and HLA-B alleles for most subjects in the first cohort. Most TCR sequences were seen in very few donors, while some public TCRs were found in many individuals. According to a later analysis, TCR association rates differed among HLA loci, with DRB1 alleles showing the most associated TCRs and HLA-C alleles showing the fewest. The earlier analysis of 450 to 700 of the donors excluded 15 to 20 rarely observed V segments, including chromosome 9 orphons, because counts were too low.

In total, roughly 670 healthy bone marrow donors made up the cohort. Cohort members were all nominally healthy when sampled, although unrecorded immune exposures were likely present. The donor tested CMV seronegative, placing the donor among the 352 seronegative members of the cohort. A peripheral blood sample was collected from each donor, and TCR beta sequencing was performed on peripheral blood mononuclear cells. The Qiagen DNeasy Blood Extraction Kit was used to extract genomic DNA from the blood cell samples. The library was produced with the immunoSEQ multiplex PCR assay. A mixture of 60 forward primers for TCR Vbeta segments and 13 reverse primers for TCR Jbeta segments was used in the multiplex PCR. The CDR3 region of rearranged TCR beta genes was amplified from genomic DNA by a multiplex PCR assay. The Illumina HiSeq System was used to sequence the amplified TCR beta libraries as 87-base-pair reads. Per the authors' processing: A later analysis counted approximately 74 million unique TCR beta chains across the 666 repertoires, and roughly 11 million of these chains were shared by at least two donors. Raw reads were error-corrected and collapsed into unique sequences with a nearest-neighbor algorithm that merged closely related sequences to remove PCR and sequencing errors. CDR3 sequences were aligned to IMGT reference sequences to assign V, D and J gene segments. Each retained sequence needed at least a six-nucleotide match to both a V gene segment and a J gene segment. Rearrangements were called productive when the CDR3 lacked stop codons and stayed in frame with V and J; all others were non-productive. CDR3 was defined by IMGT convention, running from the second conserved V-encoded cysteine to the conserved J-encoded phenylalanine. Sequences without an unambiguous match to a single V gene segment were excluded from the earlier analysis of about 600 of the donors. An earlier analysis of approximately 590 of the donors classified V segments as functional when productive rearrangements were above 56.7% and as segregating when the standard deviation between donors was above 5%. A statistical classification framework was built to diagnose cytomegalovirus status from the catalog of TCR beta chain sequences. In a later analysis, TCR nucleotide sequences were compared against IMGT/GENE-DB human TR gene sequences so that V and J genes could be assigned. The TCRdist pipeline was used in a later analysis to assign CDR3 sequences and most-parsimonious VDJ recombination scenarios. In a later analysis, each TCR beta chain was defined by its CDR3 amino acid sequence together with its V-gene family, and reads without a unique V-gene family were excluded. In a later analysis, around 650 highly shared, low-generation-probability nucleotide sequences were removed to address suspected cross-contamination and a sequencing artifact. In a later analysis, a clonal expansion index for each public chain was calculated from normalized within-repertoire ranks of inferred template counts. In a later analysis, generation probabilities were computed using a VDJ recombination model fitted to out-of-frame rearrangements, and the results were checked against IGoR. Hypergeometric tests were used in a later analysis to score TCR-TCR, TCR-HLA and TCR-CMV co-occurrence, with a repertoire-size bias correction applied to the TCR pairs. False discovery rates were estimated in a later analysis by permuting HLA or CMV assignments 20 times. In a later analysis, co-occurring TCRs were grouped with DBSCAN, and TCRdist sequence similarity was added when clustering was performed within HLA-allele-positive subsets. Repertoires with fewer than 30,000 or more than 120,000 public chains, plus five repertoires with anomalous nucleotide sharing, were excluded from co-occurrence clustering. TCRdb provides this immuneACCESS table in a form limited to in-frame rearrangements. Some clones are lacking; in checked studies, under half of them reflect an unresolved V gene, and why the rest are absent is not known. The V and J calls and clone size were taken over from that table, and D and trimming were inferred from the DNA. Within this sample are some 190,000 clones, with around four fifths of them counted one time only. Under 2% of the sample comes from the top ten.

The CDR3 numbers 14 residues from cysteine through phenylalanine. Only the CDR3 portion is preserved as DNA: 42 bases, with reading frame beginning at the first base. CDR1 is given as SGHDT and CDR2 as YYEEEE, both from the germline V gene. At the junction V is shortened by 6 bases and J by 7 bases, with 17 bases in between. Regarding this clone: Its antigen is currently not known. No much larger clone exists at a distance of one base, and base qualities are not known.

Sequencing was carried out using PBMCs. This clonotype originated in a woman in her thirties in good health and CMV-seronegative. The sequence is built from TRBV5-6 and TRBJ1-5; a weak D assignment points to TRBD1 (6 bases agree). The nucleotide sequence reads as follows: TGTGCCAGCACTCAACAGGGTCTCGGACAGCCCCAGCATTTT. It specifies CASTQQGLGQPQHF. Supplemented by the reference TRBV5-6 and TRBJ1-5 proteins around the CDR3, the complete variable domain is DAGVTQSPTHLIKTRGQQVTLRCSPKSGHDTVSWYQQALGQGPQFIFQYYEEEERQRGNFPDRFSGHQFPNYSSELNVNALLLGDSALYLCASTQQGLGQPQHFGDGTRLSIL.